This TCR beta chain was found in a study of blood T cell repertoires in COVID-19. Study as a whole: Sites across the United States, Italy and Spain contributed samples from acute and convalescent COVID-19. Nucleic acid was either cDNA or gDNA, and it came from T cells, B-cell-depleted T cells, or PBMCs.

Between the trimmed V and J ends, which lost 0 bases and 4 bases, there was a span of 7 bases. This CDR3 comprises 14 residues. Germline assignment: CDR1 SGHRS and CDR2 YFSETQ. Those enrolled in Seattle joined during active infection and were followed longitudinally afterward. Original data processing: Scientists estimated how many nucleated cells there were by amplifying reference gene primers. TCRdb's copy holds only in-frame clones and misses some; the assay was immunoSEQ multiplex PCR. Clone size and V and J calls were adopted from that table, with D and trimming inferred from the DNA. This sample yields over 45,000 clones, of which about 88% are seen a single time; approximately 45% belongs to the top ten.

V usage is TRBV5-1 and J usage is TRBJ2-2; weak D call: TRBD2 (6 bases). What was sequenced was peripheral blood. The clonotype was recovered from a woman aged 60 to 75 with COVID-19, enrolled during active disease. CDR3 in amino acids: CASSLGEATGELFF. CDR3 nucleotide sequence: TGCGCCAGCAGCTTGGGGGAGGCCACCGGGGAGCTGTTTTTT.